Included here is one T cell receptor beta chain sequence, with context. The CDR3 sequence is 14 residues long. Germline V gene lookup returns CDR1 SNHLY and CDR2 FYNNEI. Trimming shortened V by 8 bases and J by 2 bases, and 14 bases separated the two germline ends. This sample is drawn from a study of T cells after yellow fever vaccination. One entry per CDR3 protein results from TCRdb running MiXCR on the 5' RACE reads. The data show 170,000 or so distinct CDR3 sequences, with 7% to 10% seen just once and approximately 39% held by the top ten. This TCR was sampled from a man aged 18 to 35 who received the YFV17D yellow fever vaccine. The chain carries TRBV2 and TRBJ2-3; D not certain. Sequenced here: CD8+ T cells sorted from PBMCs, sampled 45 days after the yellow fever booster vaccination. The CDR3 is CASFSVDHTDTQYF. CDR3 sequence (DNA): TGTGCCAGCTTTTCAGTGGACCACACAGATACGCAGTATTTT.